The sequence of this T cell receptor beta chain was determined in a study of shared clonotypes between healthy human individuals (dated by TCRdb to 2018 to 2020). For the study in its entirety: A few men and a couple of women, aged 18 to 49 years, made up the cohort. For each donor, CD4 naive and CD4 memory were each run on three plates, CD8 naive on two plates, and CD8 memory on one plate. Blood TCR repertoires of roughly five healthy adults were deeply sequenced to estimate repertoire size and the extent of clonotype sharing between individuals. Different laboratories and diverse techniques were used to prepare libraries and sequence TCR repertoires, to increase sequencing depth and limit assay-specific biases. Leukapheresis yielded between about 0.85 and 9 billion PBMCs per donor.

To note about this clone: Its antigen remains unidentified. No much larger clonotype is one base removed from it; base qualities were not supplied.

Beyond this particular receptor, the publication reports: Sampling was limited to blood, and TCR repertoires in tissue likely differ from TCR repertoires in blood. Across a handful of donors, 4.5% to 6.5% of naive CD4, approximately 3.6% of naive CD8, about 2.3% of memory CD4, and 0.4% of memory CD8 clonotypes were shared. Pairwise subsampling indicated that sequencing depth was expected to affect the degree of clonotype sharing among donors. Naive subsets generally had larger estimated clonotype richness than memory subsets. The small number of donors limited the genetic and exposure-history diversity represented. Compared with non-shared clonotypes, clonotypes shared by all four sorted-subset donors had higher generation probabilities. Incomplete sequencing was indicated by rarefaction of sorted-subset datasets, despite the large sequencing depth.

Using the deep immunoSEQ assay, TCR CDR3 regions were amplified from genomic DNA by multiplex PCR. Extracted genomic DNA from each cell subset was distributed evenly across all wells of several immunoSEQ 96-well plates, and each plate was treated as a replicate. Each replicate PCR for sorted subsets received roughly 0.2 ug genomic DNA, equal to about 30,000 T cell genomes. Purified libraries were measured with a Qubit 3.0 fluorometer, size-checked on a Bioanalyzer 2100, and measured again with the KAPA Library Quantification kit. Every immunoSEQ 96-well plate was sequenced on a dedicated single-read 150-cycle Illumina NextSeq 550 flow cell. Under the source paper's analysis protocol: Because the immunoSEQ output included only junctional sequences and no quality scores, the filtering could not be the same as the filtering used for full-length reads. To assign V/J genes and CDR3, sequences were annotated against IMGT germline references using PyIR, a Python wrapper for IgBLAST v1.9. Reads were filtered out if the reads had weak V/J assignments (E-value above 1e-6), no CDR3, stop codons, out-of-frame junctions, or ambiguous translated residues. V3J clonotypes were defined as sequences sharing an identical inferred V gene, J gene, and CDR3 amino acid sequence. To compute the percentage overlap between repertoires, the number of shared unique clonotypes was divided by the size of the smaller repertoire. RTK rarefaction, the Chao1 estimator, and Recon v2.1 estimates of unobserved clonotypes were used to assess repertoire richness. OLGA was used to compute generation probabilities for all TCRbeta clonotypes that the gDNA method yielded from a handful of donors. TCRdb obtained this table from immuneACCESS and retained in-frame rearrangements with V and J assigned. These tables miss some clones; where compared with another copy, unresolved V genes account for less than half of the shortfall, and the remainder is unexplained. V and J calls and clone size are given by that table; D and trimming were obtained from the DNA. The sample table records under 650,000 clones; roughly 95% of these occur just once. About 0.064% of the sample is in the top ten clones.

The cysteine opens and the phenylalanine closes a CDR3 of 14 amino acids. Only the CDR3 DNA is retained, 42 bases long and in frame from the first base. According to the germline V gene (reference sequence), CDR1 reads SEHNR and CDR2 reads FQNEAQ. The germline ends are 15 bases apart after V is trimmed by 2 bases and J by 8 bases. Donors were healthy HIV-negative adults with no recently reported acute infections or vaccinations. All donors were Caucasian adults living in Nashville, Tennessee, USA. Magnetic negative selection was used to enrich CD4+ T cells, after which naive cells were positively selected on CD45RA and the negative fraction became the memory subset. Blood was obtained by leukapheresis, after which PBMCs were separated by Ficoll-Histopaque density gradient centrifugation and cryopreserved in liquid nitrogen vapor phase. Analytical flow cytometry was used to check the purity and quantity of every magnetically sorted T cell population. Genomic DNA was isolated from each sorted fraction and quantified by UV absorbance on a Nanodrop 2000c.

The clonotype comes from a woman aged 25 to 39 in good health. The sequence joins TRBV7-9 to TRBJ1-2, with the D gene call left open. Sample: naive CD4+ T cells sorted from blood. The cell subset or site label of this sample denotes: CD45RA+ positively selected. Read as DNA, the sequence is TGTGCCAGCAGCTTAACCTCCCCAATAGACGGCTACACCTTC. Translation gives CASSLTSPIDGYTF.